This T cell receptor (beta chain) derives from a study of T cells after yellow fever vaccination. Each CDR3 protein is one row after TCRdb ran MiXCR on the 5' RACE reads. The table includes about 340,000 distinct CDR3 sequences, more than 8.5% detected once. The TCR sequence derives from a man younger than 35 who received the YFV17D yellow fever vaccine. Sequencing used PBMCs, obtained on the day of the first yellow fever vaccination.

As DNA, the CDR3 is TGCAGTGCTAGATGGGGGGAAGCCTCCTATAATTCACCCCTCCACTTT. Translated, it gives CSARWGEASYNSPLHF. The V and J genes are TRBV20-1 and TRBJ1-6; TRBD1 might be the D (5 bases). The CDR3 is made up of 16 amino acids. Trimming cost V 2 bases and J 0 bases, with 11 bases left between them. Germline V gene sequence: CDR1 DFQATT, CDR2 SNEGSKA (reference sequence).